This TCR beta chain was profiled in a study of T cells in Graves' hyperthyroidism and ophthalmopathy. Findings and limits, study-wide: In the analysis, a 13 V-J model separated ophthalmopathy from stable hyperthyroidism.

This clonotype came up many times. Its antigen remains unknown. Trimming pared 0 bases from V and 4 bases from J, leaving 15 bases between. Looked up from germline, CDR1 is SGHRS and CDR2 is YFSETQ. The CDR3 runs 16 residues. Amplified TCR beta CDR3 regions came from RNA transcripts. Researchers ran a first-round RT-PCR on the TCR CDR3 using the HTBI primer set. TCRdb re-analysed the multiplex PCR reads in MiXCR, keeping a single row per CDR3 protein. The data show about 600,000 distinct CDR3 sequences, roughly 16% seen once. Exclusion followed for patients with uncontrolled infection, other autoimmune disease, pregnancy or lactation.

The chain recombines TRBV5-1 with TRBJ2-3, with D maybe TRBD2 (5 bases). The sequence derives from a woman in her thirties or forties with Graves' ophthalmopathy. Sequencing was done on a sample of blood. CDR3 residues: CASSLGFLDSSDTQYF. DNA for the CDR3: TGCGCCAGCAGCTTGGGTTTTTTGGACTCCTCAGATACGCAGTATTTT.